Detailed here is one T cell receptor (beta chain). No cognate antigen has been identified for it. The record has no base qualities; no much larger clone is one base away. For sequencing of the TCRbeta CDR3 region, genomic DNA was extracted from the sorted cells. TCRbeta CDR3 regions were sequenced using the immunoSEQ Assay. TCRdb stores this immuneACCESS table with in-frame sequences only. Part of the clones is absent; in the studies checked, under half of the shortfall reflects unresolved V genes, and no reason is known for the rest. The sample table shows over 70,000 clones, and roughly 83% are seen once. The ten largest account for around 6.9% of the sample. Including cysteine and phenylalanine, the CDR3 has 13 amino acids. Just CDR3 DNA is preserved here, 39 bases in frame from base 1. CDR1 is given as MNHNS and CDR2 as SASEGT, both from the germline V gene. Patients with autoimmune disease history or receiving systemic immunosuppression were excluded from the trial. Peripheral blood for TCR sequencing was drawn from every dose cohort at baseline, at cycle 4 day 1 and at cycle 7 day 1. The samples were taken from a phase I, first-in-human, multicenter, open-label dose-escalation trial of ivuxolimab. Adults with locally advanced or metastatic melanoma, renal cell, hepatocellular, or head and neck squamous cell carcinoma were enrolled in the trial. CD4+ and CD8+ T cells were sorted separately from peripheral blood before TCR sequencing.

This entry comes from a study of OX40 agonist ivuxolimab in advanced cancers. Study-level background: The costimulatory receptor OX40 (CD134) was targeted by ivuxolimab, a fully human IgG2 agonistic monoclonal antibody. Intravenous ivuxolimab was administered to patients every 2 weeks at six dose levels: 0.01, 0.1, 0.3, 1.5, 3 and 10 mg/kg. Of the approximately 54 dose-escalation patients, hepatocellular carcinoma was present in about 20, melanoma in approximately 15, renal cell carcinoma in 9 and head and neck cancer in 9. In the dose-escalation cohort, 82.7% of patients were male, and the mean age was approximately 60 years, with a range of roughly 20 to 80. Patients were allowed to have had prior anti-PD-1, anti-PD-L1 or anti-CTLA-4 therapy, and 30% to 50% of the dose-escalation patients had previously received checkpoint inhibitors. Three dose-escalation patients achieved partial responses, one with hepatocellular carcinoma and two with cutaneous melanoma. The point of sequencing TCRbeta in the periphery was to test whether ivuxolimab changed TCR sequence diversity and drove clonal T-cell expansion. The monotherapy dose-escalation portion (N of about 50 patients) of the phase I ivuxolimab trial is reported in the paper.

Overall study outcomes, separate from this receptor: Which antigens the clonally expanded peripheral T cells were specific for was not determined. At doses of 0.1 to 3.0 mg/kg, clonal expansion of both CD4+ and CD8+ blood T cells was observed from baseline to week 6. After ivuxolimab, CD8+ T cells had more expanded clones than CD4+ T cells on average. Low levels of normalized T-cell clonal expansion were also seen in some nonresponding patients. In partial responders in the 0.1-3.0 mg/kg groups, normalized peripheral clonal expansion was found to be among the lowest, especially among CD8+ T cells.

The origin of this receptor is an adult with an advanced solid tumor such as melanoma, head and neck, liver or kidney cancer. Material: CD4+ or CD8+ T cells sorted from blood, obtained in a trial of the OX40 agonist ivuxolimab. The chain employs TRBV6-1 and TRBJ2-5, and TRBD1 may be the D gene, going by 5 matching bases. The J call may not be correct, given that the DNA end is closer to TRBJ2-7. At the DNA level, the sequence is TGTGCCAGCAGGAATACAGGTTCCTACGAGCAGTACTTC. This yields the protein CASRNTGSYEQYF.